This passage covers 30 T cell receptor beta chains from one sample sequenced in a study of blood T cell repertoires in COVID-19. Profiled with immunoSEQ multiplex PCR; TCRdb holds only in-frame clones, not every one. The profile shows about 320,000 clones, about 85% of them singletons. Material: PBMCs or T cells enriched from blood (not recorded which). These receptors all stem from a woman in her twenties or thirties who had recovered from COVID-19.

The V gene is TRBV6-1, the J gene TRBJ1-1, with TRBD1 matching 7 bases. The CDR3 contains 14 residues. CDR1 MNHNS and CDR2 SASEGT come from the germline V gene. J was trimmed by 1 base and V by 6 bases; bases with no gene match: 5. The CDR3 spells CASRGGQSNTEAFF. Written as DNA, the CDR3 is TGTGCCAGCAGGGGGGGACAGTCGAACACTGAAGCTTTCTTT.

This clone has only one observation. This chain joins TRBV5-1 and TRBJ2-2, with 7 nucleotides matching TRBD1. With V trimmed by 0 bases and J by 6 bases, 2 bases remained unmatched. CDR1 and CDR2 (germline): SGHRS, YFSETQ. This CDR3 is built from 14 residues. CDR3 amino acids: CASSLAGGPGELFF. For the CDR3, the DNA is TGCGCCAGCAGCTTGGCAGGGGGTCCCGGGGAGCTGTTTTTT.

The rearrangement joins TRBV14 to TRBJ1-1; 8 bases align to TRBD1. This CDR3 has 14 amino acids. The V gene end was trimmed by 4 bases and the J gene end by 2 bases; junction bases not matched to a gene: 3. Germline CDR1 reads SGHDN; CDR2 reads FVKESK. The CDR3 DNA reads as TGTGCCAGCAGCCTAGACAGGGGAAACACTGAAGCTTTCTTT. Its protein product is CASSLDRGNTEAFF.

The gene calls are TRBV4-2 and TRBJ2-3; a weak D match, TRBD1 (5 bases). CDR3 size: 15 residues. Trimming cost V 6 bases and J 0 bases, with 13 bases left between them. Germline V lookup: CDR1 LGHNA, CDR2 YNFKEQ. CDR3 coding DNA: TGTGCCAGCAGATCCGGACAATCTAGCACAGATACGCAGTATTTT. This codes for CASRSGQSSTDTQYF.

The chain has TRBV5-4 and TRBJ1-1; 7 positions match TRBD1. The CDR3 totals 14 residues. Trimming removed 4 bases from V and 2 bases from J; junction bases left unmatched: 5. Germline CDR1 is SGHNT and CDR2 is YYREEE (reference sequence). The CDR3 protein is CASSVGQINTEAFF. In DNA form, the CDR3 reads TGTGCCAGCAGCGTGGGACAGATAAACACTGAAGCTTTCTTT.

This clone was detected a few times. J is TRBJ1-2 and V is TRBV19; 7 nucleotides align to TRBD1. CDR3 length equals 15 residues. CDR1 LNHDA and CDR2 SQIVND come from the germline V gene (reference sequence). Trimming took 3 bases from V and 2 from J; bases not matched to a gene: 6. The CDR3 coding sequence is TGTGCCAGTAGTATTTTCCCGGGACAGAACTATGGCTACACCTTC. Its protein product is CASSIFPGQNYGYTF.

The chain joins TRBV25-1 to TRBJ2-2, with TRBD1 matching 7 bases. Trimming removed 5 bases from V and 1 base from J; junction bases left unmatched: 4. The CDR3 is made up of 15 amino acids. From germline, CDR1 is MGHDK and CDR2 SYGVNS. CDR3 nucleotides: TGTGCCAGCAGTAAGACAGGGTTGAACACCGGGGAGCTGTTTTTT. This sequence encodes CASSKTGLNTGELFF.

The chain carries TRBV3-1 (or the pseudogene TRBV3-2) and TRBJ2-1; TRBD1 is a possible D gene (5 bases). V gave up 4 bases and J gave up 10 bases, with 11 bases separating them. The CDR3 consists of 12 residues. In germline, CDR1 is LGHDT, CDR2 YNNKEL (reference sequence). Here the CDR3 DNA reads TGTGCCAGCAGCCGGGGCCAACACGAGCAGTTCTTC. Encoded protein: CASSRGQHEQFF.

This clone turned up a few times. The chain carries TRBV11-2 and TRBJ1-1, with no clear D. The ends were cut back, 0 bases at V and 5 bases at J, with 7 bases in the middle. Germline values: CDR1 SGHAT, CDR2 FQNNGV. The CDR3 is 13 residues long. The CDR3 loop reads CASSLETLTEAFF. CDR3 DNA: TGTGCCAGCAGCTTAGAGACTTTGACTGAAGCTTTCTTT. Full variable domain (remainder filled in from reference TRBV11-2 and TRBJ1-1): EAGVAQSPRYKIIEKRQSVAFWCNPISGHATLYWYQQILGQGPKLLIQFQNNGVVDDSQLPKDRFSAERLKGVDSTLKIQPAKLEDSAVYLCASSLETLTEAFFGQGTRLTVV.

This chain joins TRBV5-1 and TRBJ1-2; D is perhaps TRBD1 (5 bases). Germline CDR1 reads SGHRS; CDR2 reads YFSETQ. This CDR3 has 15 residues. Trimming stripped 5 bases from V and 7 bases from J, with 21 bases between. CDR3 nucleotide sequence: TGCGCCAGCAGTTTTGACCCTACAGGCCCGGTTGGCTACACCTTC. Translation gives CASSFDPTGPVGYTF.

This chain connects TRBV19 to TRBJ1-1, with a possible D match to TRBD1 (6 bases). The CDR3 has 13 residues. Trimming pared 5 bases from V and 0 bases from J, leaving 7 bases between. Germline V gene lookup returns CDR1 LNHDA and CDR2 SQIVND (reference sequence). The CDR3 DNA reads TGTGCCAGTAGTTGGGGGCTGAACACTGAAGCTTTCTTT. Its protein product is CASSWGLNTEAFF.

The genes are TRBV5-1 and TRBJ1-1; D not resolved. The V and J ends lost 0 bases and 6 bases respectively, with 12 bases between them. Germline V gives CDR1 SGHRS, CDR2 YFSETQ. The CDR3 totals 14 residues. The CDR3 region is CASSLGEARAEAFF. The CDR3 DNA is TGCGCCAGCAGCTTGGGCGAGGCGCGGGCTGAAGCTTTCTTT.

The chain has TRBV30 and TRBJ1-6, with D perhaps matching TRBD1 (6 bases). Trimming left V 7 bases short and J 5 bases short, with 15 bases between. CDR3 length: 14 residues. Germline lookup yields CDR1 GTSNPN and CDR2 SVGIG (reference sequence). The CDR3 sequence: CALQQGVHNSPLHF. The CDR3 DNA follows: TGTGCCTTGCAACAGGGTGTCCATAATTCACCCCTCCACTTT.

This clone was seen a single time. The chain combines TRBV2 with TRBJ1-1; 7 nucleotides agree with TRBD1. Germline loops: CDR1 SNHLY, CDR2 FYNNEI. The CDR3 length is 12 residues. V dropped 7 bases and J dropped 11; count of bases not matched to a gene: 10. The CDR3 DNA sequence: TGTGCCAGCACCTTCGACAGGGAAATTGCTTTCTTT. This codes for CASTFDREIAFF.

The chain is built from TRBV10-3 and TRBJ2-7, with D perhaps matching TRBD1 (6 bases). This CDR3 is built from 14 residues. V was clipped by 5 bases and J by 2 bases, with 13 bases between them. The V gene's germline CDR1 is ENHRY and CDR2 SYGVKD. The CDR3 DNA is TGTGCCATCAGTCAAACGGACAGCACCTACGAGCAGTACTTC. Protein: CAISQTDSTYEQYF.

V and J are TRBV5-1 and TRBJ1-2; 7 bases agree with TRBD1. This CDR3 is built from 16 residues. J gave up 0 bases and V 0 bases, and 5 bases lay outside the gene matches. Germline loops: CDR1 SGHRS, CDR2 YFSETQ. The CDR3 is CASSLEGASANYGYTF. CDR3 nucleotides: TGCGCCAGCAGCTTGGAGGGGGCATCAGCTAACTATGGCTACACCTTC.

The chain recombines TRBV12-3 or TRBV12-4 with TRBJ2-7, with no clear D. The CDR3 has 11 residues. The V and J ends lost 6 bases and 6 bases respectively, with 9 bases between them. As DNA, the CDR3 is TGTGCCAGCAGCCTTCTTCTCGAGCAGTACTTC. It yields the protein CASSLLLEQYF.

The chain links TRBV5-6 to TRBJ2-7; D ambiguous. V dropped 3 bases and J dropped 3 bases, with 10 bases sitting between them. Germline CDR1 and CDR2: SGHDT and YYEEEE. The length of the CDR3 is 13 residues. CDR3 coding DNA: TGTGCCAGCAGCTCGGAGATGGGCTACGAGCAGTACTTC. Protein product: CASSSEMGYEQYF.

This sequence joins TRBV29-1 and TRBJ1-2; no clear D gene. CDR3 length: 15 residues. CDR1 is SQVTM and CDR2 is ANQGSEA in the germline V gene. V gave up 5 bases and J gave up 0 bases, with 16 bases separating them. CDR3 in DNA: TGCAGCGTTTTTGTAGGAGGGTTTCCTAACTATGGCTACACCTTC. This encodes CSVFVGGFPNYGYTF.

V gene TRBV29-1 combines with J gene TRBJ1-2, with D perhaps matching TRBD1 (6 bases). Germline CDR1 reads SQVTM; CDR2 reads ANQGSEA. Deletions cut 1 base from V and 4 bases from J, with 10 bases between. This CDR3 contains 13 residues. CDR3 bases: TGCAGCGTTGAAGGGACAGTCTCCTATGGCTACACCTTC. This sequence encodes CSVEGTVSYGYTF.

The CDR3 here is CASTRASSSEQYF. CDR3 coding DNA: TGTGCCAGCACCCGCGCTTCGTCTAGCGAGCAGTACTTC. This chain uses TRBV6-5 with TRBJ2-7; D remains ambiguous. The CDR3 is 13 residues long. V was clipped by 7 bases and J by 6 bases, with 16 bases between them. Germline CDR1 MNHEY, CDR2 SVGAGI.

This chain connects TRBV6-4 to TRBJ1-6; D is undetermined. The CDR3 consists of 13 residues. The V end was cut by 6 bases, the J end by 7 bases, with 10 bases between. The germline V gene encodes CDR1 MRHNA and CDR2 SNTAGT. The CDR3 sequence is CASSERSNSPLHF. For the CDR3, the DNA is TGTGCCAGCAGCGAACGGTCCAATTCACCCCTCCACTTT.

V is TRBV5-4 and J is TRBJ1-1; D is unresolved. The CDR3 runs to 12 residues. Germline lookup yields CDR1 SGHNT and CDR2 YYREEE (reference sequence). With 4 bases removed from V and 0 bases from J, the gap between germline ends came to 4 bases. CDR3 bases: TGTGCCAGCAGCATTATGAACACTGAAGCTTTCTTT. The encoded protein is CASSIMNTEAFF.

The chain employs TRBV5-6 and TRBJ2-7, with TRBD1 identical over 9 bases. The V gene end was trimmed by 4 bases and the J gene end by 0 bases; junction bases not matched to a gene: 8. Germline loops: CDR1 SGHDT, CDR2 YYEEEE. The CDR3 is made up of 16 amino acids. The CDR3 DNA is TGTGCCAGCAGCCAGGGACAGGGTATATACTCCTACGAGCAGTACTTC. Translating it yields CASSQGQGIYSYEQYF.

V is TRBV2 and J is TRBJ1-1; a possible D gene is TRBD1 (6 bases). V was clipped by 5 bases and J by 4 bases, with 11 bases between them. Germline CDR1 reads SNHLY; CDR2 reads FYNNEI. CDR3 length equals 13 residues. The CDR3 loop reads CASSIQGSTEAFF. DNA for the CDR3: TGTGCCAGCAGTATACAGGGTAGCACTGAAGCTTTCTTT.

This clone was seen a single time. This chain joins TRBV28 and TRBJ1-4; 7 bases match TRBD1. The CDR3 contains 15 residues. Germline lookup yields CDR1 MDHEN and CDR2 SYDVKM. V dropped 5 bases and J dropped 8; count of bases not matched to a gene: 11. The CDR3 loop is CASSLGQTGREKLFF. The CDR3 DNA is TGTGCCAGCAGTCTGGGACAGACGGGACGGGAAAAACTGTTTTTT.

The rearrangement uses TRBV20-1 and TRBJ1-6; 7 bases align to TRBD1. From germline, CDR1 is DFQATT and CDR2 SNEGSKA (reference sequence). The CDR3 contains 13 residues. V was pared by 3 bases and J by 9 bases, with 5 bases of the junction left unmatched. CDR3 sequence (DNA): TGCAGTGCTAGTGAGACAGGGATTTCACCCCTCCACTTT. It yields the protein CSASETGISPLHF.

Concerning this clone itself: The CDR3 end shows no conserved phenylalanine or tryptophan, and so a read error is likely. Because the CDR3's place on the DNA is in doubt, the DNA is left out and the CDR3 is given as listed by TCRdb. The rearrangement uses TRBV2 and TRBJ2-3; the table's D call, TRBD2, has no DNA check behind it. The germline CDR1 and CDR2 sequences are SNHLY and FYNNEI. The CDR3 is 11 amino acids in total, end residues counted. The CDR3 loop is CASSFSGGAIS.

The V and J genes are TRBV30 and TRBJ1-5; no clear D gene. CDR3 length: 13 amino acids. Trimming shortened V by 0 bases and J by 3 bases, and 6 bases separated the two germline ends. In germline, CDR1 is GTSNPN, CDR2 SVGIG (reference sequence). The CDR3 DNA follows: TGTGCCTGGAGTGTCGGGAACAATCAGCCCCAGCATTTT. The encoded protein is CAWSVGNNQPQHF.

The J gene is TRBJ2-5, the V gene TRBV5-1; D perhaps matches TRBD2 (5 bases). V lost 1 base to trimming and J lost 3 bases, with 19 bases between them. The V gene's germline CDR1 is SGHRS and CDR2 YFSETQ. This CDR3 spans 17 amino acids. The CDR3 nucleotides are TGCGCCAGCAGCTTGATCAGCGGAGTACCGTCCAAAGAGACCCAGTACTTC. This codes for CASSLISGVPSKETQYF.